This TCR beta chain comes out of a study of blood T cell repertoires in COVID-19. At the level of the study: From T cells, B-cell-depleted T cells, or PBMCs came the material, which was cDNA or gDNA.

How the authors handled the data: Scientists estimated how many nucleated cells there were by amplifying reference gene primers. Sequencing used immunoSEQ multiplex PCR; TCRdb keeps in-frame clones, though not all of them. V and J calls and clone size are those listed in that table; D and trimming were worked out from the DNA. The data contain tens of thousands of clones, 91% of them seen just once; the ten biggest clones take up around 2.3%. With 5 bases removed from V and 0 bases from J, the gap between germline ends came to 19 bases. This CDR3 is built from 17 residues. Germline V lookup: CDR1 MNHEY, CDR2 SMNVEV (reference sequence).

The chain joins TRBV27 to TRBJ2-5; tentatively, D is TRBD2 (6 bases). The specimen sequenced was peripheral blood. The source is a man in his 60s with acute or convalescent COVID-19. CDR3 nucleotides: TGTGCCAGCAGTCCATTTGGTAGCGGAGCGTACCAAGAGACCCAGTACTTC. It translates to CASSPFGSGAYQETQYF.